This T cell receptor beta chain was captured by sequencing in a study of OX40 agonist ivuxolimab in advanced cancers. At the level of the study: Patients were treated with ivuxolimab, an agonistic anti-OX40 (CD134) antibody. Study findings and constraints: In CD8+ T cells, expanded clones were on average more numerous than in CD4+.

The CDR3 loop spans 15 amino acids. With V trimmed by 7 bases and J by 2 bases, 8 bases remained unmatched. Germline V lookup: CDR1 LNHDA, CDR2 SQIVND (reference sequence). Assay used: immunoSEQ multiplex PCR; TCRdb lists only in-frame clones, some missing. Of about 31,000 clones listed, approximately 87% are singletons. In regard to this clone: Its antigen is unknown.

The sample in question was CD4+ or CD8+ T cells sorted from blood, obtained in a trial of the OX40 agonist ivuxolimab. The chain carries TRBV19 and TRBJ2-1; 7 positions match TRBD2. The sequence derives from an adult with an advanced solid tumor such as melanoma, head and neck, liver or kidney cancer. The CDR3: CASIPGGGAYNEQFF. In DNA, the CDR3 is TGTGCCAGTATCCCCGGGGGAGGGGCCTACAATGAGCAGTTCTTC.